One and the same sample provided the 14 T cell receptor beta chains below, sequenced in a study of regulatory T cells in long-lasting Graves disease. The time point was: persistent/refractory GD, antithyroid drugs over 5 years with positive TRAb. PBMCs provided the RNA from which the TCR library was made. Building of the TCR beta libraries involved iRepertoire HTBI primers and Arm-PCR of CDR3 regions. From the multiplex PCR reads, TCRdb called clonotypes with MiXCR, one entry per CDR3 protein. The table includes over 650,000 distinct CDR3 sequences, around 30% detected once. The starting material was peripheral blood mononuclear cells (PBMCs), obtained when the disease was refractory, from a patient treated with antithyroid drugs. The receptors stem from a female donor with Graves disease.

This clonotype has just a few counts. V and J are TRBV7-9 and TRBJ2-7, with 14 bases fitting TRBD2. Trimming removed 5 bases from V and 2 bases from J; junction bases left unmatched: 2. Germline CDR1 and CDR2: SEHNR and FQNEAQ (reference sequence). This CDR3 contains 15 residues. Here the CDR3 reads CASSATSGRAYEQYF. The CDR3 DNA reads TGTGCCAGCAGCGCGACTAGCGGGAGGGCCTACGAGCAGTACTTC.

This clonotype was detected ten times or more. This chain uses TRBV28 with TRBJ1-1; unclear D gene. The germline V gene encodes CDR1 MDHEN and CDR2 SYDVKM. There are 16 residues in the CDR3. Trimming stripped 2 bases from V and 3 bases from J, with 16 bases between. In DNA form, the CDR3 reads TGTGCCAGCAGTTTAGAGTGGGCGGTCGCGGACACTGAAGCTTTCTTT. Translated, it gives CASSLEWAVADTEAFF.

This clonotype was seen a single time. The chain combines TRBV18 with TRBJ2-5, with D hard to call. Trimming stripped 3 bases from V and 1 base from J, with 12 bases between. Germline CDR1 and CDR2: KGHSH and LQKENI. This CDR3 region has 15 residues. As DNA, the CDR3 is TGTGCCAGCTCACCTTATTTCACAGTCCAAGAGACCCAGTACTTC. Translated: CASSPYFTVQETQYF.

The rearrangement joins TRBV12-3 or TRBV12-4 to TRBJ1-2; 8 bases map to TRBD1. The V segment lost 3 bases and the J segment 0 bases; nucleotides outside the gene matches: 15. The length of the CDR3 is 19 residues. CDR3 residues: CASSFGYRTGGPTNYGYTF. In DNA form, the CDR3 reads TGTGCCAGCAGTTTCGGGTATCGAACAGGGGGACCAACTAACTATGGCTACACCTTC.

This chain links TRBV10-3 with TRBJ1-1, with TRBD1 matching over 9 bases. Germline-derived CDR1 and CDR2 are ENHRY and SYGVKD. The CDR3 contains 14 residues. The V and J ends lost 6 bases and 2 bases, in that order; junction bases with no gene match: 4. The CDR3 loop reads CAIRGDRENTEAFF. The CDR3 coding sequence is TGTGCCATCAGGGGGGACAGGGAAAACACTGAAGCTTTCTTT.

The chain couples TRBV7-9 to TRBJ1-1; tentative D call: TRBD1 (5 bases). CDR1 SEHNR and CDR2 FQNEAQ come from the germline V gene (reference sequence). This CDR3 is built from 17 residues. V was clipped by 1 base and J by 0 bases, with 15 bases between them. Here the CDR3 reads CASSLVSGLQMNTEAFF. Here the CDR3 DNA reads TGTGCCAGCAGCTTAGTTTCGGGACTCCAAATGAACACTGAAGCTTTCTTT.

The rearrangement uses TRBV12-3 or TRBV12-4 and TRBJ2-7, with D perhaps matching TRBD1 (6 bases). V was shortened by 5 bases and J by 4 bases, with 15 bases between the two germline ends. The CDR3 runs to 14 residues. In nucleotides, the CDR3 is TGTGCCAGCAGTAGCACGGGACAAGTTTACGAGCAGTACTTC. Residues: CASSSTGQVYEQYF.

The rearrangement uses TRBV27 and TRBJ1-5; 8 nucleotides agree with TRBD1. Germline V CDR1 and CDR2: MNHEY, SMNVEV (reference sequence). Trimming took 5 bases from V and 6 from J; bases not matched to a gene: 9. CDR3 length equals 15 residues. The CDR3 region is CASSLIGTGGQPQHF. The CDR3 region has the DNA TGTGCCAGCAGTCTTATAGGGACAGGAGGTCAGCCCCAGCATTTT.

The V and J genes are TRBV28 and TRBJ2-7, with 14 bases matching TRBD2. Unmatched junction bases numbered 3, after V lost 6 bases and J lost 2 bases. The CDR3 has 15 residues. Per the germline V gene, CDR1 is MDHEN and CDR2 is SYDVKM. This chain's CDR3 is CASSGGLAGAYEQYF. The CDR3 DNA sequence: TGTGCCAGCAGCGGGGGACTAGCGGGAGCCTACGAGCAGTACTTC.

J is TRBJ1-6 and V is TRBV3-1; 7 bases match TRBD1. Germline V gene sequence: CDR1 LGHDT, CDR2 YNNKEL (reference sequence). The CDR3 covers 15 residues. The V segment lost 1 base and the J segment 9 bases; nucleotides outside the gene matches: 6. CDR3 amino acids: CASSQGLQGGSPLHF. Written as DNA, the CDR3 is TGTGCCAGCAGCCAAGGTTTGCAGGGGGGTTCACCCCTCCACTTT.

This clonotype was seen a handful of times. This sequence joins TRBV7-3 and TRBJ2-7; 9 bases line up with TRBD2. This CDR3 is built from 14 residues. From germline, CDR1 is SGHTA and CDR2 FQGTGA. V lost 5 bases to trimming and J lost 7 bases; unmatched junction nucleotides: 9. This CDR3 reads CASSPHSGSPEQYF. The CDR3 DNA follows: TGTGCCAGCAGCCCCCATAGCGGGAGTCCAGAGCAGTACTTC.

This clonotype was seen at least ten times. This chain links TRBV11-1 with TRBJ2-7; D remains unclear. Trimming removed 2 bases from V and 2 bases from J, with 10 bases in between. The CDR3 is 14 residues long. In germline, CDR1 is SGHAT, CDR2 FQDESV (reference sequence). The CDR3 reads CASSLRTTTYEQYF. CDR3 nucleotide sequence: TGTGCCAGCAGCTTAAGAACAACAACCTACGAGCAGTACTTC.

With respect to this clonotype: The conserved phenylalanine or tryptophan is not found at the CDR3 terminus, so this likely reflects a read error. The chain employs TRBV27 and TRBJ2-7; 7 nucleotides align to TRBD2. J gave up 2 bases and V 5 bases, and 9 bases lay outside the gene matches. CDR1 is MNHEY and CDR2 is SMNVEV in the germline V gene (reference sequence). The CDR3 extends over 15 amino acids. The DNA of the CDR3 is TGTGCCAGCAGTCGCAGCGGGACGGATACCTACGAGCAGTACTCC. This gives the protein CASSRSGTDTYEQYS.

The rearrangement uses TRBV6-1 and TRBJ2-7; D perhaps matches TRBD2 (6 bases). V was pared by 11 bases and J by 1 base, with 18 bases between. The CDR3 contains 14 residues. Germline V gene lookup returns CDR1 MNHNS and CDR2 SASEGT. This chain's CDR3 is CAAGSFRGSYEQYF. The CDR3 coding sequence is TGTGCCGCGGGGTCATTTCGCGGTTCCTACGAGCAGTACTTC.